Described below is a single T cell receptor beta chain sequence and its context. V was pared by 5 bases and J by 4 bases, with 17 bases of the junction left unmatched. The CDR3 runs 19 residues. Germline V gives CDR1 MNHEY, CDR2 SVGEGT. Some clones are missing from TCRdb's copy, which holds only in-frame ones; the method was immunoSEQ multiplex PCR. The table lists about 80,000 clones, about 91% of them singletons. The sample belongs to a study of blood T cell repertoires in COVID-19. Study-level background: PBMCs, B-cell-depleted T cells, or T cells provided the cDNA or gDNA that made up the material.

The specimen was peripheral blood. This sequence originates from a woman of 80 years or more with acute or convalescent COVID-19. The chain combines TRBV6-2 or TRBV6-3 with TRBJ2-7; 13 bases line up with TRBD2. CDR3 amino acids: CASSLSFSGTSGIRYEQYF. CDR3 DNA: TGTGCCAGCAGTCTCTCATTTAGTGGGACTAGCGGGATTCGGTACGAGCAGTACTTC.